This is a list of T cell receptor beta chains from one sample in a study of beta chain features in type 1 diabetes. Sequenced by immunoSEQ multiplex PCR; TCRdb stores in-frame clones only, minus some. The table lists 900,000 or so clones, about a sixth of them singletons, with around 0.02% in the top ten. The sequenced sample consisted of naive CD4+ T cells from blood. Receptors originate from a woman aged 18-30 years in good health. Both conserved end residues are part of each CDR3. The D gene is left open where the match is weak. Rows give clone size only sometimes, using once, few, many, or a class for an expanded clone.

v_gene,len,d_gene,j_gene,abundance,CDR3aa,CDR3nt
TRBV5-1,12,-,TRBJ1-1,-,CASSDSTTLAFF,TGCGCCAGCAGCGATTCGACCACTCTCGCTTTCTTT
TRBV19,15,-,TRBJ1-1,-,CASTKGYQKNTEAFF,TGTGCCAGTACCAAAGGTTACCAAAAGAACACTGAAGCTTTCTTT
TRBV28,13,-,TRBJ1-1,-,CASSLLLGTEAFF,TGTGCCAGCAGTCTCCTATTGGGGACTGAAGCTTTCTTT
TRBV25-1,13,TRBD2,TRBJ2-2,-,CASSESLAGRLFF,TGTGCCAGCAGTGAATCTTTAGCGGGTAGGCTGTTTTTT
TRBV29-1,13,TRBD2,TRBJ2-7,few,CSAAGLAFTEQYF,TGCAGCGCCGCGGGACTAGCTTTCACCGAGCAGTACTTC
TRBV6-5,15,-,TRBJ2-7,-,CASSYGQSSSYEQYF,TGTGCCAGCAGTTACGGCCAGAGCAGCTCCTACGAGCAGTACTTC
TRBV7-2,16,TRBD1,TRBJ2-7,few,CASSPYRGRGSYEQYF,TGTGCCAGCAGCCCCTACAGGGGGCGGGGCTCCTACGAGCAGTACTTC
TRBV9,15,TRBD1,TRBJ2-2,few,CASSVMSGGTGELFF,TGTGCCAGCAGCGTAATGTCAGGGGGCACCGGGGAGCTGTTTTTT
TRBV7-9,16,TRBD2,TRBJ2-3,few,CASSSLAGGPKDTQYF,TGTGCCAGCAGCTCTTTAGCGGGAGGGCCGAAAGATACGCAGTATTTT
TRBV9,13,TRBD2,TRBJ2-1,-,CASDVAGNNEQFF,TGTGCCAGCGACGTAGCGGGGAACAATGAGCAGTTCTTC
TRBV10-3,14,TRBD1,TRBJ2-2,few,CAISDDRATGELFF,TGTGCCATCAGCGATGACAGGGCCACCGGGGAGCTGTTTTTT
TRBV6-1,13,-,TRBJ1-5,few,CASAGRGNQPQHF,TGTGCCAGCGCGGGAAGGGGCAATCAGCCCCAGCATTTT
TRBV28,16,-,TRBJ2-2,few,CASSPTRTTREGELFF,TGTGCCAGCAGCCCCACTCGGACTACCCGGGAGGGGGAGCTGTTTTTT
TRBV7-3,16,-,TRBJ2-2,-,CASSSNSRSNTGELFF,TGTGCCAGCAGCTCGAATAGTAGGTCCAACACCGGGGAGCTGTTTTTT
TRBV29-1,14,-,TRBJ2-5,few,CSVEVVGTGETQYF,TGCAGCGTTGAGGTAGTTGGGACCGGAGAGACCCAGTACTTC
TRBV11-2,16,-,TRBJ2-5,-,CASRPGRGLPQETQYF,TGTGCCAGCAGGCCCGGCCGGGGACTCCCCCAAGAGACCCAGTACTTC
TRBV28,20,TRBD2,TRBJ2-3,few,CASSTRPGLAGGRNTDTQYF,TGTGCCAGCAGTACCCGACCGGGACTAGCGGGAGGGCGAAACACAGATACGCAGTATTTT
TRBV5-1,13,-,TRBJ2-1,-,CASSSYIADEQFF,TGCGCCAGCAGCTCCTACATAGCAGATGAGCAGTTCTTC
TRBV15,15,TRBD1,TRBJ1-4,-,CATSRGQMPNEKLFF,TGTGCCACCAGCAGGGGACAGATGCCTAATGAAAAACTGTTTTTT
TRBV7-2,14,-,TRBJ2-7,few,CASSPWDGSYEQYF,TGTGCCAGCAGCCCATGGGACGGTTCCTACGAGCAGTACTTC
TRBV7-9,15,-,TRBJ2-1,-,CASSLVVQTYNEQFF,TGTGCCAGCAGCTTAGTGGTACAGACCTACAATGAGCAGTTCTTC
TRBV11-2,17,-,TRBJ2-6,-,CASSLAFSGVGANVLTF,TGTGCCAGCAGCTTAGCGTTTTCGGGGGTTGGGGCCAACGTCCTGACTTTC
TRBV7-2,14,-,TRBJ2-1,few,CASSSTAPYNEQFF,TGTGCCAGCAGCTCGACAGCCCCTTACAATGAGCAGTTCTTC
TRBV5-6,14,-,TRBJ1-3,few,CASSPGGRVNTIYF,TGTGCCAGCAGCCCGGGGGGGCGCGTAAACACCATATATTTT
TRBV5-8,16,TRBD1,TRBJ2-5,-,CASSRGTGEIGETQYF,TGTGCCAGCAGCCGCGGGACAGGGGAGATCGGGGAGACCCAGTACTTC
TRBV10-3,15,-,TRBJ2-5,few,CAISDPAEVGETQYF,TGTGCCATCAGTGATCCAGCGGAGGTGGGAGAGACCCAGTACTTC
TRBV10-2,15,TRBD1,TRBJ2-7,-,CASRGDRGLSYEQYF,TGCGCCAGCAGGGGGGACAGGGGACTTTCCTACGAGCAGTACTTC
TRBV5-1,13,-,TRBJ2-7,few,CASSGQYYYEQYF,TGCGCCAGCAGCGGTCAGTATTACTACGAGCAGTACTTC
TRBV7-9,15,TRBD2,TRBJ2-3,-,CASSHERGGTDTQYF,TGTGCCAGCAGCCACGAGCGGGGCGGCACAGATACGCAGTATTTT
TRBV9,18,-,TRBJ2-1,-,CASSVGALGGGAGNEQFF,TGTGCCAGCAGCGTGGGAGCCCTGGGAGGCGGGGCGGGCAATGAGCAGTTCTTC
TRBV25-1,12,-,TRBJ1-2,-,CASSGQIYGYTF,TGTGCCAGCAGTGGGCAGATCTATGGCTACACCTTC
TRBV19,12,TRBD1,TRBJ1-2,-,CASSRDSYGYTF,TGTGCCAGTAGTAGGGACAGCTATGGCTACACCTTC
TRBV5-6,14,-,TRBJ1-4,few,CASSLQGRREKLFF,TGTGCCAGCAGCTTGCAGGGACGGAGAGAAAAACTGTTTTTT
TRBV7-9,11,-,TRBJ2-5,-,CASSSQKTQYF,TGTGCCAGCAGCTCCCAGAAGACCCAGTACTTC
TRBV7-2,19,TRBD2,TRBJ2-7,-,CASSLAASGRPRNKYEQYF,TGTGCCAGCAGCTTAGCCGCTAGCGGGAGGCCCCGAAATAAGTACGAGCAGTACTTC
TRBV6-5,13,-,TRBJ1-1,few,CASSSGQVTEAFF,TGTGCCAGCAGCTCGGGACAAGTTACTGAAGCTTTCTTT
TRBV23-1,13,-,TRBJ2-7,-,CANKGDQLYEQYF,TGCGCCAACAAAGGGGACCAACTCTACGAGCAGTACTTC